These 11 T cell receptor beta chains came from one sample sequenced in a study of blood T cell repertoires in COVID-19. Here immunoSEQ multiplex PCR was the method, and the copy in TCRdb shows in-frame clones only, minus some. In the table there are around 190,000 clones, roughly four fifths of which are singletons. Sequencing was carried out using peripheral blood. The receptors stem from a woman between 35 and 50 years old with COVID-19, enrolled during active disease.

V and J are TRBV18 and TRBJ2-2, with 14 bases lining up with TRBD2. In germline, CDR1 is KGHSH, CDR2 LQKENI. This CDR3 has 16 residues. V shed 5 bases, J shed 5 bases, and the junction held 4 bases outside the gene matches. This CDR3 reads CASSIGLAGGTGELFF. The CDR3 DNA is TGTGCCAGCTCAATCGGACTAGCGGGAGGAACCGGGGAGCTGTTTTTT.

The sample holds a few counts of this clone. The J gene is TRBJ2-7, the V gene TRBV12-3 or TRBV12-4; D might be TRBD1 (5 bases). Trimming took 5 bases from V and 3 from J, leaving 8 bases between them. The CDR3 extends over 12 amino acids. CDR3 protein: CASSTGFYEQYF. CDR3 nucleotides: TGTGCCAGCAGTACAGGTTTCTACGAGCAGTACTTC.

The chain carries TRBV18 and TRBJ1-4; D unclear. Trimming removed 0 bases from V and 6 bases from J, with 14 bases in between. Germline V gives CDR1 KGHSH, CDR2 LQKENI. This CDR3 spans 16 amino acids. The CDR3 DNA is TGTGCCAGCTCACCACCGTGGTCCGAGAGCGATGAAAAACTGTTTTTT. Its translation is CASSPPWSESDEKLFF.

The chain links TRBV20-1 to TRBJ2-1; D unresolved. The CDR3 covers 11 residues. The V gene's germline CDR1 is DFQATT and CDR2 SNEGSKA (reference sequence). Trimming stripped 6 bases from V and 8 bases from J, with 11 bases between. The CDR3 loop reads CSAVLLHEQFF. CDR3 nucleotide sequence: TGCAGTGCCGTACTACTGCATGAGCAGTTCTTC.

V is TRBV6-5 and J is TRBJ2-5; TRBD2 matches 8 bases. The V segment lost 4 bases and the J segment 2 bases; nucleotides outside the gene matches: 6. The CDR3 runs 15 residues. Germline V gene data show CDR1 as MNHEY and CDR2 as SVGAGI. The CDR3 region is CASSSPAGAQETQYF. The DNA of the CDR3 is TGTGCCAGCAGTTCCCCAGCGGGAGCTCAAGAGACCCAGTACTTC.

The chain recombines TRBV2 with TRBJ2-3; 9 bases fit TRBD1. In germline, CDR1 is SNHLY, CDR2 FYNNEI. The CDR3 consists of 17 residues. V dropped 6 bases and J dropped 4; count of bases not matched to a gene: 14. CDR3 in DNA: TGTGCCAGCAGGGTACTAAGACAGGGGGTTATTCCAGATACGCAGTATTTT. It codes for CASRVLRQGVIPDTQYF. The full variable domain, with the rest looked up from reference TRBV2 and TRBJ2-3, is EPEVTQTPSHQVTQMGQEVILRCVPISNHLYFYWYRQILGQKVEFLVSFYNNEISEKSEIFDDQFSVERPDGSNFTLKIRSTKLEDSAMYFCASRVLRQGVIPDTQYFGPGTRLTVL.

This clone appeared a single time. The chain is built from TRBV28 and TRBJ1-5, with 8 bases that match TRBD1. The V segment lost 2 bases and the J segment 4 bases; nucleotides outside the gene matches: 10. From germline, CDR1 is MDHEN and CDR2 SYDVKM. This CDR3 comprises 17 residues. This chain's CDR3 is CASSLQPGQGQNQPQHF. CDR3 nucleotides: TGTGCCAGCAGTTTACAACCAGGACAGGGACAAAATCAGCCCCAGCATTTT.

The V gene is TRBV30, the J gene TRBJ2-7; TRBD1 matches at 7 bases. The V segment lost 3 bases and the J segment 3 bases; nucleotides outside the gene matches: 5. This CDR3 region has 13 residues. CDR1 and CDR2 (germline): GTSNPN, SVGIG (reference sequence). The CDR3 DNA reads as TGTGCCTGGAGACGGGACAGTAACTACGAGCAGTACTTC. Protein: CAWRRDSNYEQYF.

The CDR3, as DNA: TGTGCCAGCAGCCAATGGACTATCAATCAGCCCCAGCATTTT. Protein sequence: CASSQWTINQPQHF. The V and J genes are TRBV5-6 and TRBJ1-5; D is unresolved. There are 14 residues in the CDR3. Trimming pared 4 bases from V and 3 bases from J, leaving 11 bases between. The germline CDR1 and CDR2 sequences are SGHDT and YYEEEE.

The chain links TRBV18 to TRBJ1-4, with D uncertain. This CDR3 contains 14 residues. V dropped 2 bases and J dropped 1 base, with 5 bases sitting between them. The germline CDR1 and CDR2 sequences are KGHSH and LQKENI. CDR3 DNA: TGTGCCAGCTCACCAGGCATAACTAATGAAAAACTGTTTTTT. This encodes CASSPGITNEKLFF.

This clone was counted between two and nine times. The CDR3 bases are TGTGCCAGCAGCTTCAGCCGATACAGAAACTATGGCTACACCTTC. Protein sequence: CASSFSRYRNYGYTF. The chain links TRBV5-4 to TRBJ1-2; D gene ambiguous. Per germline, CDR1 SGHNT and CDR2 YYREEE (reference sequence). The length of the CDR3 is 15 residues. V lost 2 bases and J lost 2, with 13 bases in between.